This T cell receptor (beta chain) was sequenced for a study of cytomegalovirus exposure and HLA in healthy donors. This PCR relied on a set of 60 Vbeta primers and 13 Jbeta primers. Clones were sequenced by immunoSEQ multiplex PCR, and TCRdb holds only the in-frame ones, with some missing. The sample includes 150,000 to 200,000 clones, roughly 87% of them seen just once. The sample holds one count of this clone. This CDR3 spans 14 amino acids. The V segment lost 7 bases and the J segment 4 bases; nucleotides outside the gene matches: 8. In germline, CDR1 is SGDLS, CDR2 YYNGEE. This clonotype originated in a man aged 50 or older in good health and CMV-seronegative. This rearrangement joins TRBV9 to TRBJ2-1, with 7 bases that match TRBD1. Sequences were obtained from PBMCs. The CDR3 here is CASSRDSLYNEQFF. For the CDR3, the DNA is TGTGCCAGCTCCCGGGACAGCTTGTACAATGAGCAGTTCTTC.